The rows below give T cell receptor beta chains drawn from one sample of a study of T-cell memory formation after mild COVID-19. TCRdb re-called the 5' RACE reads through MiXCR, storing one row per CDR3 protein. The sample contains roughly 600,000 distinct CDR3 sequences, more than 15% of which appear only once. Sequences were obtained from PBMCs or a T cell subset sorted from them (not recorded which). These receptors were obtained from an adult woman who had mild COVID-19 (a few samples of this study predate the infection). Cell type and time point are not known. Each CDR3 is given with its conserved first and last residue.

v_call: TRBV6-2/TRBV6-3; cdr3_aa: CASSPSGASYNEQFF
v_call: TRBV2; cdr3_aa: CASSAITGLTFEQFF
v_call: TRBV14; cdr3_aa: CASSLGVSNSPLHF
v_call: TRBV20-1; cdr3_aa: CSARVYSSLGFNYNEQFF
v_call: TRBV12-3/TRBV12-4; cdr3_aa: CASSFPRSTSGAQPSSYNEQFF
v_call: TRBV4-2; cdr3_aa: CASSQEGSQETQYF
v_call: TRBV6-1; cdr3_aa: CASSNLDRTNQPQHF
v_call: TRBV7-9; cdr3_aa: CASSSVVNTEAFF
v_call: TRBV9; cdr3_aa: CASSAPFVGGDGANVLTF
v_call: TRBV14; cdr3_aa: CASSLGHSTNYGYTF
v_call: TRBV11-3; cdr3_aa: CASSYSLSGNEQFF
v_call: TRBV7-8; cdr3_aa: CASSLAGAYPLNYGYTF
v_call: TRBV6-2/TRBV6-3; cdr3_aa: CASSRPTSPAYF
v_call: TRBV24-1; cdr3_aa: CATSDFGQAYGYTF
v_call: TRBV5-5; cdr3_aa: CASSSQGTNIQYF
v_call: TRBV4-1; cdr3_aa: CASSSGHNNQPQHF
v_call: TRBV7-9; cdr3_aa: CASSWGPRDRASYEQYF
v_call: TRBV11-2; cdr3_aa: CASGLSGSGNEQFF
v_call: TRBV7-6; cdr3_aa: CASSQGDVRGPGEQYF
v_call: TRBV2; cdr3_aa: CDSRARGLIENTGELFF
v_call: TRBV7-3; cdr3_aa: CASSPPGQGTDTQYF
v_call: TRBV19; cdr3_aa: CASSTLVRDGNYGYTF
v_call: TRBV9; cdr3_aa: CASWGGTSYGYTF
v_call: TRBV5-1; cdr3_aa: CASSLKTQGQGELWGPGYTF
v_call: TRBV5-1; cdr3_aa: CASSPFGDGGYTF
v_call: TRBV10-3; cdr3_aa: CAISESRRFTEAFF